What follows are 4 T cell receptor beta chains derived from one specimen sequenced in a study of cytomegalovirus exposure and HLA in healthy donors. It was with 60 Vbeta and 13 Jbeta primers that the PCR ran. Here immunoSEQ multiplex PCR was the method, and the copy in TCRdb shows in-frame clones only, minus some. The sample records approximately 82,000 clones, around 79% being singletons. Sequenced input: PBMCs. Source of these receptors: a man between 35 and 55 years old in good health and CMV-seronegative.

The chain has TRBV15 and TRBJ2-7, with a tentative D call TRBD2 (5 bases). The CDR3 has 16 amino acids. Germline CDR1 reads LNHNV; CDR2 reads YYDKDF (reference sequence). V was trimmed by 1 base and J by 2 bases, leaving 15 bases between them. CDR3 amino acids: CATSRVPAGVPYEQYF. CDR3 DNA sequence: TGTGCCACCAGCAGAGTCCCTGCCGGGGTCCCCTACGAGCAGTACTTC.

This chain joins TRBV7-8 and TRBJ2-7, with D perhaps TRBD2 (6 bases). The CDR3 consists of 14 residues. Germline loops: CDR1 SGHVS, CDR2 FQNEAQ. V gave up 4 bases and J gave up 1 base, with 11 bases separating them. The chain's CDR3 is CASSYGGTSYEQYF. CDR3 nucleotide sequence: TGTGCCAGCAGCTATGGGGGGACGTCCTACGAGCAGTACTTC.

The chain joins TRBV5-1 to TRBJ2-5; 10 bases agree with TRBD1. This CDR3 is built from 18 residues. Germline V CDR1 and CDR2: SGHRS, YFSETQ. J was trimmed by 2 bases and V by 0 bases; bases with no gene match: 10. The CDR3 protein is CASSLGTGGSSNQETQYF. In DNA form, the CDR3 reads TGCGCCAGCAGCTTGGGGACAGGGGGTTCTTCTAATCAAGAGACCCAGTACTTC.

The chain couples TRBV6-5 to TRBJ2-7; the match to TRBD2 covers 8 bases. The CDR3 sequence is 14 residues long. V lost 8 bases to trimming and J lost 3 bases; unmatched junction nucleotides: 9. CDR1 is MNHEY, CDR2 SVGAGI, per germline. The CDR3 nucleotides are TGTGCCAGCGGGGGGGCAGCGGGAGTCTACGAGCAGTACTTC. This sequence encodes CASGGAAGVYEQYF.